This T cell receptor beta chain derives from a study of T-cell reconstitution after alpha-beta-depleted transplantation in children (dated by TCRdb to 2015 to 2016). Concerning the study at large: Using TCR repertoire profiling, the study followed T-cell immune reconstitution in a quantitative way in children after TCRalphabeta/CD19-depleted allogeneic hematopoietic cell transplantation.

About this clonotype: Its antigen has not been determined. A much larger clone differs from this one at a single base, so this may be a read error.

The library was prepared using PCR. TCRdb names Illumina HiSeq 2500 as the instrument used. Molecular barcoding was employed in the preparation of TCR libraries, with unique molecular identifiers being used to normalize TCRbeta repertoire quantification. TCRdb trimmed public reads at Q25 via fastp, called clones via MiXCR and kept in-frame beta chains. All rows with the same CDR3 protein become a single entry with the most common DNA and genes. This sample gives 400,000 to 550,000 distinct CDR3 sequences in total; 10% of them show up just once. The ten largest clones add up to around 2% of the sample. The sample's treatment or condition label is to be understood as: allogeneic hematopoietic cell transplantation with graft depleted of TCRalphabeta T cells and CD19 B cells. Transplant recipients were children who received TCRalphabeta/CD19-depleted allogeneic hematopoietic cell grafts. There are 20 amino acids in the CDR3, from cysteine to phenylalanine inclusive. Only CDR3 DNA remains: 60 bases, in frame from the first base.

Paper-wide results and their limitations: Over the following months the frequencies of hyperexpanded clones went down, and after one year T-cell counts and TCRbeta diversity were mostly credited to newly produced T cells. The apparently early recovery of alphabetaT-cell counts about two months after transplant reportedly depended on only several hundred rapidly expanded clones that came from non-depleted graft cells. In some patients, high TCRbeta diversity at day 60 was attributed to recipient T cells and intrathymic progenitors that had survived conditioning.

This sequence originates from a child aged 2-15 years with inherited bone marrow failure, due to receive a stem cell transplant. The sample was PBMCs, taken before TCRalphabeta/CD19-depleted stem cell transplant. Rearrangement joined TRBV12-3 or TRBV12-4 to TRBJ2-6, and 16 bases in between align with TRBD2. The CDR3: CASCLGGTSGRVSGANVLTF. In nucleotide form, the sequence is TGTGCCAGCTGTTTAGGGGGGACTAGCGGGAGGGTAAGCGGGGCCAACGTCCTGACTTTC.